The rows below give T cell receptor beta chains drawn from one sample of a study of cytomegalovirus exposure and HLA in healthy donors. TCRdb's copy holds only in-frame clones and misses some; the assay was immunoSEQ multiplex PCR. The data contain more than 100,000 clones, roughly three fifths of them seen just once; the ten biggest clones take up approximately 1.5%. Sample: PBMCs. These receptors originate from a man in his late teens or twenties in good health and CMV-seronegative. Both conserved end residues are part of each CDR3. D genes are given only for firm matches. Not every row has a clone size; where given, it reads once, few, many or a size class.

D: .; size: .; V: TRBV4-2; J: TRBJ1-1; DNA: TGTGCCAGCACCCAGCCCGACAGAAACACTGAAGCTTTCTTT; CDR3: CASTQPDRNTEAFF
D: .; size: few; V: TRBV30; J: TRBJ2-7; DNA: TGTGCCTGGAGTAGAGACCTTGAGAGGGAGCAGTACTTC; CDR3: CAWSRDLEREQYF
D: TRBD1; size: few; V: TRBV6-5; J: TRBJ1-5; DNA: TGTGCCAGCAGTTTCACCCGGGACAGACATCAGCCCCAGCATTTT; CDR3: CASSFTRDRHQPQHF
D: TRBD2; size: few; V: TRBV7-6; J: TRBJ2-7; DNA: TGTGCCAGCAGTCAGGGACTAGCCTACGAGCAGTACTTC; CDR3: CASSQGLAYEQYF
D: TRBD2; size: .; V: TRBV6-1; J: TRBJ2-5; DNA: TGTGCCAGCAGTGATGGGGGGGAAACAGAGACCCAGTACTTC; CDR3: CASSDGGETETQYF
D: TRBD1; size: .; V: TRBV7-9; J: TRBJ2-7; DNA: TGTTCCAGCAGCCCAGGCCGACAGGGGAGTTGGTTC; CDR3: CSSSPGRQGSWF
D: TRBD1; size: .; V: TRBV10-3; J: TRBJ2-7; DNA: TGTGCCATCAGTGCAGGGGGTCTCAAGCAGTACTTC; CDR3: CAISAGGLKQYF
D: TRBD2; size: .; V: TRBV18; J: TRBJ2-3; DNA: TGTGCCAGCTCACCGACTAGCTCCACAGATACGCAGTATTTT; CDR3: CASSPTSSTDTQYF
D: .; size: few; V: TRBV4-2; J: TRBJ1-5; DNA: TGTGCCAGCAGCCTCTTGATCGGGCAGCCCCAGCATTTT; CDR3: CASSLLIGQPQHF
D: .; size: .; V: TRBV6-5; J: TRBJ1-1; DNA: TGTGCCAGCAGTTACGACACGCCTGAAGCTTTCTTT; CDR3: CASSYDTPEAFF
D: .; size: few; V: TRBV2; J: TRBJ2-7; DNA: TGTGCCAGCAGTGGGCAGGCCGACGAGCAGTACTTC; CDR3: CASSGQADEQYF
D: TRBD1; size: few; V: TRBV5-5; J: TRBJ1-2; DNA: TGTGCCAGCAGCTTGTCGTCGGGACAGGTCTATGGCTACACCTTC; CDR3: CASSLSSGQVYGYTF
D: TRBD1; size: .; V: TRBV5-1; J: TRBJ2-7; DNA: TGCGCCAGCAGCCCTAAAGGGACAGGGTTCGAGCAGTACTTC; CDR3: CASSPKGTGFEQYF
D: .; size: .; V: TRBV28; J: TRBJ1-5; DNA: TGTGCCAGCAGTTCATCAGGCCAGCCCCAGCATTTT; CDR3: CASSSSGQPQHF
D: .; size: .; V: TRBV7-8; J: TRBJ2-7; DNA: TGTGCCAGCAGCGGAGCCGATGCCTACGAGCAGTACTTC; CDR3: CASSGADAYEQYF
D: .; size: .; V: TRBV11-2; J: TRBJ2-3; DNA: TGTGCCAGCAGCCCACACACAGATACGCAGTATTTT; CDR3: CASSPHTDTQYF
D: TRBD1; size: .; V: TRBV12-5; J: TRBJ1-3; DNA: TGTGCTAGTGGTTTCTACAGGGGGCTCGGAAACACCATATATTTT; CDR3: CASGFYRGLGNTIYF
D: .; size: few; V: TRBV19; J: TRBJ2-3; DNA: TGTGCCAGTAGTAGTTGGGCGGGATCGGCAGATACGCAGTATTTT; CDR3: CASSSWAGSADTQYF
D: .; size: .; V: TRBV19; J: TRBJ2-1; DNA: TGTGCCAGTAGTAGTGGGCAGCCAATGTACAATGAGCAGTTCTTC; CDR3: CASSSGQPMYNEQFF
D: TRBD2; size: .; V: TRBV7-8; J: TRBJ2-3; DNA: TGTGCCAGCAGCCTAGAGGCGGGGGGCACAGATACGCAGTATTTT; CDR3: CASSLEAGGTDTQYF
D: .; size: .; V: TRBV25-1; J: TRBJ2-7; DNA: TGTGCCAGCAGTGTTCCGGGTCGCTCCTACGAGCAGTACTTC; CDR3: CASSVPGRSYEQYF
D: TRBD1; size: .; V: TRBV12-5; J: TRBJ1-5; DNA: TGTGCTAGTGGGACACCGGGACAGGGGGCTCGGCAGCCCCAGCATTTT; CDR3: CASGTPGQGARQPQHF
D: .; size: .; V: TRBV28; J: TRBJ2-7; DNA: TGTGCCAGCAGTTTTGGAGGGGGCGGTTCCTACGAGCAGTACTTC; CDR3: CASSFGGGGSYEQYF
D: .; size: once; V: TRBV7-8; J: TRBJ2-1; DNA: TGTGCCAGCAGCCCGTGGACTACCAACAATGAGCAGTTCTTC; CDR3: CASSPWTTNNEQFF
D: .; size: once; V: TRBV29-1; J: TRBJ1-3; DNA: TGCAGCGTTGGTCTTGGAAACACCATATATTTT; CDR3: CSVGLGNTIYF